This T cell receptor beta chain is drawn from a study of blood T cell repertoires in COVID-19. Study-level background: Some COVID-19 samples were acute and others convalescent; all came from the United States, Italy and Spain. PBMCs, B-cell-depleted T cells, or T cells provided the cDNA or gDNA that made up the material.

The data were produced by immunoSEQ multiplex PCR, yet TCRdb's version contains in-frame clones alone and is incomplete. The sample lists under 85,000 clones, approximately 80% occurring once. The ends lost 8 bases at V and 0 bases at J; junction bases unmatched: 7. The germline CDR1 and CDR2 sequences are KGHSH and LQKENI. CDR3 length: 15 amino acids. Seattle cases were enrolled at active infection and followed longitudinally. Material for sequencing was peripheral blood. The TCR comes from a man aged 50-60 years with COVID-19, enrolled during active disease. This chain joins TRBV18 and TRBJ1-1; TRBD1 matches 9 bases. CDR3: CASLQGAGMNTEAFF. In nucleotides, the CDR3 is TGTGCCAGCCTACAGGGGGCTGGGATGAACACTGAAGCTTTCTTT.